This TCR beta chain was recorded in a study of CD8 T cells in Susac syndrome. Whole-study findings and limits: TCR sequencing and HLA analysis covered a relatively small number of individuals.

RNA amounts of about 0.5 to 1 ug underwent reverse transcription with random hexamers. It was immunoSEQ multiplex PCR that amplified TCR beta CDR3 across 54 Vbeta and 13 Jbeta. One entry per CDR3 protein, called by TCRdb with MiXCR from the immunoSEQ multiplex PCR reads. The table records some 100,000 distinct CDR3 sequences, 90% to 95% of them present only once. Sequencing of TCR beta, carried out with a high-throughput approach, was applied to CD8+ and CD4+ T cells from the blood. FACS enriched CD8+ TEMRA cells, while bulk CD8+ and CD4+ were negatively isolated. The CDR3 sequence is 14 residues long. The V gene lost 3 bases and the J gene lost 0 bases, with 11 bases spanning the gap. Germline V gives CDR1 DFQATT, CDR2 SNEGSKA (reference sequence). Details on this clonotype: The antigen is not known.

The sample taken for sequencing was CD4+ T cells from PBMCs. The TCR sequence derives from a human donor with multiple sclerosis. This sequence joins TRBV20-1 and TRBJ2-5; tentatively, D is TRBD2 (6 bases). The CDR3 DNA is TGCAGTGCTAGTCATAGCGGACACCAAGAGACCCAGTACTTC. Translated, it gives CSASHSGHQETQYF.